These 2 T cell receptor beta chains were sequenced from one sample in a study of early T cells in non-severe SARS-CoV-2 infection (dated by TCRdb to about 2021). Library creation used 5' RACE. Sequencing used a NextSeq 500. TCRdb cleaned the public reads at Q25 with fastp, built clones with MiXCR and kept in-frame beta chains. Every CDR3 protein is listed once, alongside the most common genes and DNA of its rows. The sample data list 70,000 to 85,000 distinct CDR3 sequences, and approximately 12% of these were observed just once. Clones ranked in the top ten supply roughly 3.8% of the sample. The sample consisted of whole blood. The receptor source for this set is an adult who was a healthcare worker with PCR-confirmed SARS-CoV-2 infection or an uninfected control (not recorded which).

The sample holds many counts of this clonotype. The V gene is TRBV20-1, the J gene TRBJ2-4; TRBD2 is a possible D gene (7 bases). The CDR3 loop spans 12 amino acids. With 3 bases removed from V and 15 bases from J, the gap between germline ends came to 18 bases. Germline CDR1 DFQATT, CDR2 SNEGSKA (reference sequence). For the CDR3, the DNA is TGCAGTGCTAGCCCGGGGGGCAGACGGGGGTACTTC. This encodes CSASPGGRRGYF.

The J gene is TRBJ1-1, the V gene TRBV6-6; no definite D call. Trimming shortened V by 7 bases and J by 1 base, and 13 bases separated the two germline ends. CDR3 size: 14 residues. Germline-derived CDR1 and CDR2 are MNHNY and SVGAGI (reference sequence). CDR3 sequence: CASTRRTENTEAFF. Written as DNA, the CDR3 is TGTGCCAGCACCAGGAGAACCGAGAACACTGAAGCTTTCTTT.